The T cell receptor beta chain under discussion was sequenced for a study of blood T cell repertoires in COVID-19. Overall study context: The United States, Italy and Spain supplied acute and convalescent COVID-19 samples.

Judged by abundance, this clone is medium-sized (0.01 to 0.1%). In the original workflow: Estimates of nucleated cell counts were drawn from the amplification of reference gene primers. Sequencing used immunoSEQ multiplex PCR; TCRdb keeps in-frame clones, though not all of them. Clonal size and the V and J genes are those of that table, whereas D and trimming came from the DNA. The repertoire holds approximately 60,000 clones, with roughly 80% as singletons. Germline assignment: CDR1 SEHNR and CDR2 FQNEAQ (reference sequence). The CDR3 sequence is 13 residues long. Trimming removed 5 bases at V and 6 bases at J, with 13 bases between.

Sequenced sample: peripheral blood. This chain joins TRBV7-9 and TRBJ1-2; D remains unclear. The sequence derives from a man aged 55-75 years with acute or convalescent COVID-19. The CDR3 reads CASSPKTPHGYTF. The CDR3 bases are TGTGCCAGCAGCCCAAAGACTCCCCATGGCTACACCTTC.